This TCR beta chain was found in a study of blood T cell repertoires in COVID-19 (dated by TCRdb to the early 2020s). For the study in its entirety: Collaborator samples came from the United States, Italy and Spain and covered acute and convalescent phases of COVID-19. The prospective study material was composed of cDNA or gDNA derived from T cells, B-cell-depleted T cells, or PBMCs. The dataset comprised deeply sampled blood TCRbeta repertoires from subjects exposed to, actively infected with, or recovered from COVID-19. A freely available public database, intended as a resource for researchers studying the immune response to SARS-CoV-2, is where the repertoires were released. Samples came from the ongoing ImmuneRACE study (first 160 participants) plus 1,254 subjects from 6 global collaborators. A de-identified subject ID, COVID-19 status, age in years and sex were almost always included in the sample metadata. HLA class I and class II types, where available, came from metadata supplied by the sample provider rather than from assay-based typing. On the study overall, not on this receptor specifically: Clinical and demographic metadata were provided uncurated, with the amount varying by source and participant.

Trimmed from V: 2 bases; trimmed from J: 1 base; junction bases lacking a gene match: 7. CDR1 and CDR2 are read off the germline V gene as SGDLS and YYNGEE. The CDR3 numbers 16 residues from cysteine through phenylalanine. The DNA shown is the 48-base CDR3, in frame from base 1. TCRbeta CDR3 regions were amplified from genomic DNA by means of the immunoSEQ Assay, a bias-controlled multiplex PCR. In the authors' own workflow: The number of nucleated cells in each sample was estimated by amplification of reference gene primers within the assay. Sequence reads were collapsed and filtered to measure the absolute abundance of every unique TCRbeta CDR3 rearrangement. For each sample, productive Simpson clonality was calculated by taking the square root of Simpson's diversity index across productive rearrangements. TCRdb holds this immuneACCESS table with in-frame rearrangements only. Some clones are missing; in checked studies, unresolved V genes explain under half, and the rest has no known cause. V, J and clone size are taken as reported in that table, and D and trimming were inferred from the DNA itself. Present in this sample are approximately 46,000 clones, around 89% of which were seen just once. The leading ten clones occupy roughly 3.7% of the sample.

Collaborating institutions collected whole blood in K2EDTA tubes following their own protocols. For TCRbeta analysis, collaborator samples were shipped as frozen whole blood, as isolated PBMCs, or as DNA extracted from either sample type. A note on this clone: Its antigen specificity is not known. The input lacks base qualities; no much larger clone sits a single base away.

Sequenced input: peripheral blood. Rearrangement joined TRBV9 to TRBJ2-3; 7 bases in between match TRBD2. This sequence was found in a human donor in a cohort sampled during active COVID-19. At the DNA level, the sequence is TGTGCCAGCAGCGTGAGGGACTACCCAGGCACAGATACGCAGTATTTT. Its protein reads: CASSVRDYPGTDTQYF.